The T cell receptor (beta chain) described here comes from a study of T cell responses to AZD1222 COVID-19 vaccine (dated by TCRdb to about 2021). Study-level background: TCR sequencing covered 230 to 250 trial participants: 207 given two doses of AZD1222 and 26 given two doses of MenACWY control vaccine. Trial participants were enrolled by age into 18-55, 56-69 and 70-plus year subgroups, with around 150, 28 and 57 TCR-sequenced participants respectively.

The time point label here, explained by the study, means: about 28 days (+/-7) after the second vaccine dose. Because spike-specific TCR depth and breadth did not differ between the two schedules, AZD1222 recipients who got a second dose at roughly 4 weeks were pooled with those who got a second dose at roughly 12 weeks. The vaccinee samples were drawn from two UK trials, COV001 and COV002, one of which was a single-blind randomized controlled phase 2/3 trial testing AZD1222 (ChAdOx1 nCoV-19) in healthy adults. Trial participant PBMC samples were collected at day 0 and day 28 after the second dose for TCRbeta chain sequencing. Worth noting for this clone: The antigen this receptor binds is unknown. No quality values exist for individual bases; no much larger clone is one base distant.

Paper-wide results and their limitations: Vaccine-associated CD4 TCRs spanned the whole spike protein, with dominant responses in regions 160-218 and 743-854. Reportedly, almost half of the unique spike-specific TCRs recognized epitopes lying outside the regions that are mutated in the B.1.351 and B.1.1.7 variants. Because no samples from the day 14 peak response were available, repertoires could be characterized only after the peak T cell response. In the small 56-69-year group, the increase in depth fell short of significance, most likely because of low power. Conclusions about previously exposed vaccinees are limited because only a handful of AZD1222 recipients were SARS-CoV-2 seropositive at baseline. After two AZD1222 doses, spike-specific TCR breadth and depth were significantly higher than at day 0 and than in MenACWY recipients. Most participants were white British and females outnumbered males, and the authors suggested that clonal diversity may have been underestimated.

The CDR3 regions of human TCRbeta chains were analyzed by immunosequencing. Per the original workflow: Repertoire TCRs were checked for matches against a reference library of SARS-CoV-2-specific TCRs that had been generated using the MIRA antigen-specificity platform. Breadth meant the fraction of unique TCRs that were SARS-CoV-2-associated, whereas depth meant the fraction of total T cells that were SARS-CoV-2-associated. Using the MIRA data, each spike-specific TCR was mapped to the spike region that the TCR reacts to and placed in a CD4 or CD8 class. Log10-transformed breadth and depth values were compared by one-way ANOVA with Sidak's multiple comparisons tests. TCRdb obtained this table from immuneACCESS and retained in-frame rearrangements with V and J assigned. These tables miss some clones; where compared with another copy, unresolved V genes account for less than half of the shortfall, and the remainder is unexplained. The DNA gave D and trimming, while V, J and clone size come from that table. The sample has 30,000 to 35,000 clones on record, about four fifths of them singletons. The top ten clones comprise about 4.5% of the sample.

Trimming at the junction amounts to 8 bases on V and 5 bases on J, and the germline ends lie 7 bases apart. From its cysteine to its phenylalanine, the CDR3 spans 11 amino acids. Here the CDR3 DNA is all that survives: 33 bases in frame from base 1. The TCR originated in an adult who received the AZD1222 COVID-19 vaccine. The rearranged segments are TRBV12-3 or TRBV12-4 and TRBJ2-1; the D gene remains uncertain. The material sequenced was peripheral blood, taken 28 days after the second AZD1222 dose. Here is the DNA: TGTGCCAGCCTTTGGGACAATGAGCAGTTCTTC. It encodes CASLWDNEQFF.